This T cell receptor (beta chain) was recorded in a study of shared clonotypes between healthy human individuals. The wider study: Used for every donor were three CD4 naive, three CD4 memory, two CD8 naive and one CD8 memory plate.

The germline V and J ends were trimmed by 2 bases and 5 bases, with 12 bases remaining between them. Germline assignment: CDR1 LNHDA and CDR2 SQIVND (reference sequence). CDR3 length: 14 residues. The naive CD8 subset, CD45RO-negative cells positively selected for CCR7, excluded terminally differentiated effector memory CD45RA+ cells. Every subset's genomic DNA went evenly onto several immunoSEQ plates. TCRdb's copy holds only in-frame clones and misses some; the assay was immunoSEQ multiplex PCR. In the table there are roughly 590,000 clones, 95% to 96% of which are singletons. The chain couples TRBV19 to TRBJ1-1; no reliable D call. Sequencing used naive CD8+ T cells sorted from blood. This receptor was identified in a woman between 25 and 40 years old in good health. The DNA for the CDR3 is TGTGCCAGTAGTATATACAGCGCGGGGACTGAAGCTTTCTTT. This codes for CASSIYSAGTEAFF.